Following are 26 T cell receptor beta chains from one sample sequenced in a study of cytomegalovirus exposure and HLA in healthy donors. The PCR employed 60 Vbeta primers together with 13 Jbeta primers. Sequencing used immunoSEQ multiplex PCR; TCRdb keeps in-frame clones, though not all of them. Among 250,000 to 350,000 clones listed, just over 85% were seen once. Sequenced: PBMCs. The receptor source for this set is a man aged 35 to 55 in good health and CMV-seropositive.

This clone was observed once. V usage is TRBV7-3 and J usage is TRBJ2-3, with D tentatively TRBD2 (6 bases). CDR1 is SGHTA, CDR2 FQGTGA, per germline. This CDR3 has 16 amino acids. Between the trimmed V and J ends, which lost 0 bases and 1 base, there was a span of 11 bases. This chain's CDR3 is CASSLTRTGGTDTQYF. The CDR3 DNA reads as TGTGCCAGCAGCTTAACTAGGACGGGGGGCACAGATACGCAGTATTTT.

J is TRBJ2-1 and V is TRBV2, with 12 nucleotides matching TRBD2. Trimming at V came to 4 bases and at J to 5 bases, leaving 3 bases not matched to a gene. Germline V CDR1 and CDR2: SNHLY, FYNNEI. This CDR3 contains 15 residues. The CDR3 sequence is CASSGRLAGDNEQFF. In DNA, the CDR3 is TGTGCCAGCAGTGGCCGACTAGCGGGAGACAATGAGCAGTTCTTC.

The chain recombines TRBV5-1 with TRBJ2-5; D perhaps matches TRBD2 (5 bases). Trimming removed 4 bases at V and 4 bases at J, with 11 bases between. This CDR3 is 13 amino acids long. In germline, CDR1 is SGHRS, CDR2 YFSETQ. Written as DNA, the CDR3 is TGCGCCAGCAGCGCCCGCAGCGGAGAGACCCAGTACTTC. This gives the protein CASSARSGETQYF.

The rearrangement joins TRBV7-9 to TRBJ2-3, with 8 nucleotides matching TRBD2. CDR1 is SEHNR, CDR2 FQNEAQ, per germline (reference sequence). CDR3 length: 13 residues. Trimming took 7 bases from V and 6 from J; bases not matched to a gene: 6. CDR3 region: CASTGRAPDTQYF. CDR3 in DNA: TGTGCCAGCACCGGGAGGGCCCCCGATACGCAGTATTTT.

The V gene is TRBV25-1, the J gene TRBJ2-3; TRBD2 matches at 10 bases. V trimming: 2 bases; J trimming: 3 bases; junction bases outside the gene matches: 2. CDR3 length equals 15 residues. Germline V lookup: CDR1 MGHDK, CDR2 SYGVNS. CDR3 DNA sequence: TGTGCCAGCAGTGAACCTAGCGGGAGAACAGATACGCAGTATTTT. It yields the protein CASSEPSGRTDTQYF.

V is TRBV2 and J is TRBJ1-1; 7 positions match TRBD1. This CDR3 contains 14 residues. Germline CDR1 and CDR2: SNHLY and FYNNEI. V dropped 7 bases and J dropped 0; count of bases not matched to a gene: 5. The CDR3 loop reads CASTWTGVNTEAFF. In nucleotides, the CDR3 is TGTGCCAGCACTTGGACAGGAGTGAACACTGAAGCTTTCTTT.

The chain employs TRBV5-1 and TRBJ2-7; 8 bases align to TRBD1. The germline CDR1 and CDR2 sequences are SGHRS and YFSETQ. This CDR3 is built from 14 residues. V dropped 4 bases and J dropped 3; count of bases not matched to a gene: 6. CDR3 region: CASSTGTGGYEQYF. The CDR3 DNA follows: TGCGCCAGCAGCACCGGAACAGGGGGCTACGAGCAGTACTTC.

V usage is TRBV7-3 and J usage is TRBJ2-7; D gene uncertain. In germline, CDR1 is SGHTA, CDR2 FQGTGA. V was trimmed by 2 bases and J by 3 bases, leaving 11 bases between them. The CDR3 runs to 14 residues. The CDR3 bases are TGTGCCAGCAGCTTAGGCGGCCTCTACTACGAGCAGTACTTC. It encodes CASSLGGLYYEQYF.

This rearrangement joins TRBV5-8 to TRBJ2-7; 7 bases line up with TRBD1. Germline assignment: CDR1 SGHTS and CDR2 YDEGEE. The CDR3 sequence is 17 residues long. The ends lost 0 bases at V and 5 bases at J; junction bases unmatched: 14. This CDR3 is CASSLVARQGVQNEQYF. For the CDR3, the DNA is TGTGCCAGCAGCTTGGTCGCACGGCAGGGGGTTCAGAACGAGCAGTACTTC.

The chain couples TRBV7-9 to TRBJ1-3; 8 bases align to TRBD1. Germline trimming cut 5 bases from V and 2 bases from J; bases unmatched to any gene: 8. Germline lookup yields CDR1 SEHNR and CDR2 FQNEAQ (reference sequence). The CDR3 totals 16 residues. CDR3 nucleotides: TGTGCCAGCAGCCTTCGAGACAGGGGCGCTGGAAACACCATATATTTT. This translates into CASSLRDRGAGNTIYF.

The chain joins TRBV6-1 to TRBJ2-7; D unresolved. CDR1 MNHNS and CDR2 SASEGT come from the germline V gene. CDR3 length: 13 amino acids. Trimming removed 4 bases at V and 3 bases at J, with 10 bases between. CDR3 sequence (DNA): TGTGCCAGCAGTGGCAGGTATCTCTACGAGCAGTACTTC. Protein: CASSGRYLYEQYF.

This chain links TRBV4-1 with TRBJ2-1; 16 bases are a match to TRBD2. There are 17 residues in the CDR3. The germline V gene has CDR1 MGHRA and CDR2 YSYEKL. With 4 bases clipped from V and 5 bases from J, the junction kept 5 bases outside the gene matches. CDR3 coding DNA: TGCGCCAGCAGCCTTCCGGGACTAGCGGGAGGGGACAATGAGCAGTTCTTC. Amino acids: CASSLPGLAGGDNEQFF.

The V call is TRBV18, the J call TRBJ2-1; D is unclear. CDR1 is KGHSH, CDR2 LQKENI, per germline. V was cut by 2 bases and J by 7 bases, with 15 bases left in between. The CDR3 has 15 residues. Here the CDR3 reads CASSPGVAGVNEQFF. The CDR3 DNA reads TGTGCCAGCTCACCAGGAGTTGCTGGAGTTAATGAGCAGTTCTTC.

This chain links TRBV5-1 with TRBJ2-2; TRBD2 might be the D (6 bases). The CDR3 is made up of 15 amino acids. Germline V gives CDR1 SGHRS, CDR2 YFSETQ. The V gene lost 3 bases and the J gene lost 5 bases, with 14 bases spanning the gap. The CDR3 bases are TGCGCCAGCAGCTGGGCCGGGAGTTCGACCGGGGAGCTGTTTTTT. The encoded protein is CASSWAGSSTGELFF. Together with reference TRBV5-1 and TRBJ2-2, the CDR3 gives the full variable domain: KAGVTQTPRYLIKTRGQQVTLSCSPISGHRSVSWYQQTPGQGLQFLFEYFSETQRNKGNFPGRFSGRQFSNSRSEMNVSTLELGDSALYLCASSWAGSSTGELFFGEGSRLTVL.

This sequence joins TRBV10-3 and TRBJ2-1; 7 nucleotides line up with TRBD2. Germline V gene data show CDR1 as ENHRY and CDR2 as SYGVKD. Germline trimming cut 2 bases from V and 5 bases from J; bases unmatched to any gene: 3. This CDR3 has 14 residues. CDR3 nucleotides: TGTGCCATCAGTGAGAGTGGGAGGGACAATGAGCAGTTCTTC. Its protein is CAISESGRDNEQFF.

A remark on this clone: One end of the junction does not line up with germline, which may come from a read error. This rearrangement joins TRBV20-1 to TRBJ2-4, with TRBD2 as a possible D gene (6 bases). The CDR3 covers 11 residues. CDR1 is DFQATT, CDR2 SNEGSKA, per germline (reference sequence). The CDR3 DNA is TGCAGTGCTAGAGTGACGACTAGTTTGCACTTC. It encodes CSARVTTSLHF.

CDR3 coding DNA: TGTGCCTGGACCCGTCCCGGGACAGGTTACGAGCAGTACTTC. Translation gives CAWTRPGTGYEQYF. The chain links TRBV30 to TRBJ2-7, with 8 bases aligning to TRBD1. Losses at the gene ends were 4 bases for V and 4 bases for J; bases not matched to a gene: 9. The CDR3 contains 14 residues. Germline loops: CDR1 GTSNPN, CDR2 SVGIG (reference sequence). Supplemented by reference TRBV30 and TRBJ2-7, the full variable domain reads SQTIHQWPATLVQPVGSPLSLECTVEGTSNPNLYWYRQAAGRGLQLLFYSVGIGQISSEVPQNLSASRPQDRQFILSSKKLLLSDSGFYLCAWTRPGTGYEQYFGPGTRLTVT.

V gene TRBV6-5 combines with J gene TRBJ2-1; D possibly corresponds to TRBD2 (5 bases). V gave up 6 bases and J gave up 6 bases, with 18 bases separating them. Germline loops: CDR1 MNHEY, CDR2 SVGAGI. This CDR3 is built from 15 residues. CDR3 sequence reads: CASRLVLGVGNEQFF. The CDR3 bases are TGTGCCAGCAGACTAGTCCTTGGGGTGGGCAATGAGCAGTTCTTC.

The chain uses TRBV29-1 and TRBJ2-4; TRBD2 might be the D (5 bases). Germline V gives CDR1 SQVTM, CDR2 ANQGSEA. The V end was cut by 0 bases, the J end by 7 bases, with 10 bases between. CDR3 length: 13 amino acids. The CDR3 loop reads CSVEEPRGNIQYF. The CDR3 region has the DNA TGCAGCGTTGAAGAGCCCCGGGGTAACATTCAGTACTTC.

The chain combines TRBV6-6 with TRBJ2-1; no definite D call. The V gene lost 6 bases and the J gene lost 0 bases, with 12 bases spanning the gap. The CDR3 extends over 15 amino acids. Germline CDR1 is MNHNY and CDR2 is SVGAGI (reference sequence). The CDR3 region has the DNA TGTGCCAGCAGGTACCCAGGATCCTCCTACAATGAGCAGTTCTTC. Protein sequence: CASRYPGSSYNEQFF.

V is TRBV2 and J is TRBJ2-3, with D tentatively TRBD2 (6 bases). Per germline, CDR1 SNHLY and CDR2 FYNNEI. Trimming pared 8 bases from V and 3 bases from J, leaving 9 bases between. The length of the CDR3 is 12 residues. Here the CDR3 DNA reads TGTGCCAGCGGGACTTTTACAGATACGCAGTATTTT. Protein product: CASGTFTDTQYF. The full variable domain, in which reference TRBV2 and TRBJ2-3 provide the parts outside the CDR3, is EPEVTQTPSHQVTQMGQEVILRCVPISNHLYFYWYRQILGQKVEFLVSFYNNEISEKSEIFDDQFSVERPDGSNFTLKIRSTKLEDSAMYFCASGTFTDTQYFGPGTRLTVL.

The chain links TRBV6-4 to TRBJ2-2; D remains unclear. The CDR3 is made up of 15 amino acids. V gave up 4 bases and J gave up 2 bases, with 11 bases separating them. Germline loops: CDR1 MRHNA, CDR2 SNTAGT. The CDR3 DNA sequence: TGTGCCAGCAGTGCAGAACCGCACAACACCGGGGAGCTGTTTTTT. It translates to CASSAEPHNTGELFF.

The chain combines TRBV6-1 with TRBJ1-3, with D unresolved. There are 15 residues in the CDR3. Per germline, CDR1 MNHNS and CDR2 SASEGT. V shed 1 base and J shed 2 bases, with 9 bases lying between them. The chain's CDR3 is CASSEVAGPGNTIYF. The DNA of the CDR3 is TGTGCCAGCAGTGAAGTAGCCGGCCCTGGAAACACCATATATTTT.

This chain uses TRBV29-1 with TRBJ1-4, with 7 bases matching TRBD1. The CDR3 totals 15 residues. The V gene's germline CDR1 is SQVTM and CDR2 ANQGSEA. J gave up 7 bases and V 3 bases, and 11 bases lay outside the gene matches. CDR3 protein: CSVELVTGIGEKLFF. DNA of the CDR3: TGCAGCGTTGAGTTGGTGACAGGGATCGGTGAAAAACTGTTTTTT. The variable domain in full, with the rest retrieved from reference TRBV29-1 and TRBJ1-4, is SAVISQKPSRDICQRGTSLTIQCQVDSQVTMMFWYRQQPGQSLTLIATANQGSEATYESGFVIDKFPISRPNLTFSTLTVSNMSPEDSSIYLCSVELVTGIGEKLFFGSGTQLSVL.

V and J are TRBV6-5 and TRBJ2-1, with D tentatively TRBD2 (6 bases). CDR3 length: 14 residues. Germline values: CDR1 MNHEY, CDR2 SVGAGI. V lost 2 bases, J lost 3 bases, and 8 bases lay in between. CDR3 sequence reads: CASSYAGSYNEQFF. CDR3 sequence (DNA): TGTGCCAGCAGTTACGCCGGGAGCTACAATGAGCAGTTCTTC.

As regards this clone: The sample holds other DNA sequences that translate to the same CDR3. This CDR3 is CASSYSTANTEAFF. DNA for the CDR3: TGTGCCAGCAGTTACTCTACAGCGAACACTGAAGCTTTCTTT. The V call is TRBV6-6, the J call TRBJ1-1; D is uncertain. V lost 0 bases, J lost 1 base, and 6 bases lay in between. The germline CDR1 and CDR2 sequences are MNHNY and SVGAGI (reference sequence). CDR3 length equals 14 residues.